A single sample is the source of the 2 T cell receptor beta chains below, sequenced in a study of blood T cell repertoires in COVID-19. Repertoires were generated with immunoSEQ multiplex PCR, while TCRdb's copy carries only in-frame clones and drops some. The sample has about 280,000 clones, 85% to 95% seen once. The source material was PBMCs or T cells enriched from blood (not recorded which). The origin of the receptors is a man aged 40-49 years who had been exposed to COVID-19.

The V gene is TRBV19, the J gene TRBJ2-1; 11 nucleotides line up with TRBD1. Germline V gene sequence: CDR1 LNHDA, CDR2 SQIVND (reference sequence). The CDR3 totals 16 residues. The V gene end was trimmed by 5 bases and the J gene end by 4 bases; junction bases not matched to a gene: 7. In nucleotides, the CDR3 is TGTGCCAGTAGTTCGGCGGGACAGGGGGTTTACAATGAGCAGTTCTTC. This sequence encodes CASSSAGQGVYNEQFF.

The chain joins TRBV28 to TRBJ1-5, with 8 bases aligning to TRBD1. The CDR3 has 14 residues. Germline-derived CDR1 and CDR2 are MDHEN and SYDVKM. The V gene end was trimmed by 7 bases and the J gene end by 4 bases; junction bases not matched to a gene: 6. CDR3 in amino acids: CASTRTGINQPQHF. The CDR3 bases are TGTGCCAGCACGAGGACAGGGATTAATCAGCCCCAGCATTTT. The full variable domain, its missing parts supplied by reference TRBV28 and TRBJ1-5, is DVKVTQSSRYLVKRTGEKVFLECVQDMDHENMFWYRQDPGLGLRLIYFSYDVKMKEKGDIPEGYSVSREKKERFSLILESASTNQTSMYLCASTRTGINQPQHFGDGTRLSIL.